The 20 T cell receptor beta chains listed next were all sequenced from one sample in a study of blood T cells in healthy people across ages. The authors ran a second PCR of about 6 to 11 cycles using a sample-barcoded 5' primer and a J-beta primer mix. TCRdb re-called the 5' RACE reads through MiXCR, storing one row per CDR3 protein. The sample consists of about 580,000 distinct CDR3 sequences, around 48% of them appearing once. Sequencing input: blood. The source is a man aged 80 or over in good health.

The J gene is TRBJ2-7, the V gene TRBV11-2, with 7 bases lining up with TRBD1. Germline CDR1 and CDR2: SGHAT and FQNNGV. The CDR3 spans 20 residues. Germline trimming cut 0 bases from V and 2 bases from J; bases unmatched to any gene: 19. CDR3 nucleotides: TGTGCCAGCAGCTTAGATCTCAGAAGACAGGGCAGGGGCGAGCCCTACGAGCAGTACTTC. It is translated as CASSLDLRRQGRGEPYEQYF.

This clonotype was detected a few times. The chain is built from TRBV4-3 and TRBJ2-1; D perhaps matches TRBD2 (6 bases). Trimming shortened V by 0 bases and J by 3 bases, and 12 bases separated the two germline ends. This CDR3 comprises 16 residues. Germline CDR1 and CDR2: LGHNA and YSLEER. The CDR3 protein is CASSQEFLASYNEQFF. CDR3 nucleotide sequence: TGCGCCAGCAGCCAAGAATTCCTAGCGAGCTACAATGAGCAGTTCTTC.

Comments on this clonotype: Because the CDR3 is missing its conserved closing phenylalanine or tryptophan, this is likely a read error. This chain links TRBV4-2 with TRBJ1-2; no clear D. The CDR3 totals 15 residues. CDR1 LGHNA and CDR2 YNFKEQ come from the germline V gene. V lost 0 bases and J lost 4, with 12 bases in between. The CDR3 spells CASSQDSERLYGYTL. CDR3 sequence (DNA): TGTGCCAGCAGCCAAGATTCCGAGCGCCTCTATGGCTACACCCTC.

The sample holds many counts of this clonotype. The rearrangement links TRBV6-6 to TRBJ2-7, with D uncertain. Trimming shortened V by 0 bases and J by 4 bases, and 10 bases separated the two germline ends. The CDR3 is 14 amino acids. Germline lookup yields CDR1 MNHNY and CDR2 SVGAGI (reference sequence). CDR3 DNA sequence: TGTGCCAGCAGTTACTCCAGAATCGAATACGAGCAGTACTTC. Translation gives CASSYSRIEYEQYF.

The chain joins TRBV11-2 to TRBJ1-2; 8 bases line up with TRBD1. The V gene end was trimmed by 5 bases and the J gene end by 5 bases; junction bases not matched to a gene: 7. The CDR3 contains 14 residues. Germline CDR1 reads SGHAT; CDR2 reads FQNNGV. CDR3: CASSGQGGPYGYTF. CDR3 DNA: TGTGCCAGCAGCGGACAGGGAGGCCCGTATGGCTACACCTTC. The entire variable domain, with the rest obtained from reference TRBV11-2 and TRBJ1-2, is as follows: EAGVAQSPRYKIIEKRQSVAFWCNPISGHATLYWYQQILGQGPKLLIQFQNNGVVDDSQLPKDRFSAERLKGVDSTLKIQPAKLEDSAVYLCASSGQGGPYGYTFGSGTRLTVV.

The genes are TRBV6-1 and TRBJ1-2; D is uncertain. This CDR3 comprises 12 residues. The V and J ends lost 2 bases and 5 bases respectively, with 6 bases between them. Looked up from germline, CDR1 is MNHNS and CDR2 is SASEGT. The CDR3 sequence is CASSEKEYGYTF. CDR3 in DNA: TGTGCCAGCAGTGAAAAGGAATATGGCTACACCTTC.

J is TRBJ1-2 and V is TRBV15; D remains unclear. Trimming took off 5 bases at V and 7 bases at J, with 11 bases between the two ends. Per germline, CDR1 LNHNV and CDR2 YYDKDF (reference sequence). The CDR3 spans 12 residues. CDR3 residues: CATSPRSGGYTF. DNA of the CDR3: TGTGCCACCAGCCCGAGATCTGGTGGCTACACCTTC. Looking up the rest from reference TRBV15 and TRBJ1-2 gives the full variable domain: DAMVIQNPRYQVTQFGKPVTLSCSQTLNHNVMYWYQQKSSQAPKLLFHYYDKDFNNEADTPDNFQSRRPNTSFCFLDIRSPGLGDTAMYLCATSPRSGGYTFGSGTRLTVV.

The V and J genes are TRBV10-3 and TRBJ2-3; TRBD2 aligns across 12 bases. The ends lost 4 bases at V and 4 bases at J; junction bases unmatched: 6. Looked up from germline, CDR1 is ENHRY and CDR2 is SYGVKD. The CDR3 is 16 amino acids. CDR3 amino acids: CAISGRLAGEADTQYF. CDR3 sequence (DNA): TGTGCCATCAGTGGCCGACTAGCGGGAGAGGCAGATACGCAGTATTTT.

The V call is TRBV7-2, the J call TRBJ2-3; 8 nucleotides align to TRBD2. This CDR3 contains 14 residues. V trimming: 3 bases; J trimming: 6 bases; junction bases outside the gene matches: 5. Germline lookup yields CDR1 SGHTA and CDR2 FQGNSA. The CDR3 is CASSLGTRVDTQYF. In nucleotides, the CDR3 is TGTGCCAGCAGCTTGGGGACTAGGGTGGATACGCAGTATTTT. The full variable domain, completed using reference TRBV7-2 and TRBJ2-3, is GAGVSQSPSNKVTEKGKDVELRCDPISGHTALYWYRQSLGQGLEFLIYFQGNSAPDKSGLPSDRFSAERTGGSVSTLTIQRTQQEDSAVYLCASSLGTRVDTQYFGPGTRLTVL.

The genes are TRBV12-3 or TRBV12-4 and TRBJ2-4, with D hard to call. The DNA end favors TRBJ2-7, so the J call may be wrong. The CDR3 sequence is 14 residues long. In DNA form, the CDR3 reads TGTGCCAGCAGTTCCCACCCGCCCCCCTACGAGCAGTACTTC. Its protein is CASSSHPPPYEQYF.

V usage is TRBV3-1 and J usage is TRBJ2-3, with D tentatively TRBD1 or TRBD2 (5 bases each). Trimming left V 1 base short and J 0 bases short, with 8 bases between. Germline CDR1 is LGHDT and CDR2 is YNNKEL (reference sequence). The CDR3 has 15 residues. The CDR3 nucleotides are TGTGCCAGCAGCCAAGGGTGGGGGAGCACAGATACGCAGTATTTT. It encodes CASSQGWGSTDTQYF.

V gene TRBV20-1 combines with J gene TRBJ1-4; D might be TRBD1 (5 bases). With 6 bases removed from V and 5 bases from J, the gap between germline ends came to 13 bases. This CDR3 contains 13 residues. Germline V gene lookup returns CDR1 DFQATT and CDR2 SNEGSKA (reference sequence). The CDR3 region has the DNA TGCAGTGCCTCCGGGACGGCGAATGAAAAACTGTTTTTT. As protein: CSASGTANEKLFF.

This sequence joins TRBV11-2 and TRBJ2-5; D is unclear. Looked up from germline, CDR1 is SGHAT and CDR2 is FQNNGV. V was shortened by 1 base and J by 11 bases, with 20 bases between the two germline ends. The CDR3 length is 15 residues. In DNA, the CDR3 is TGTGCCAGCAGCTTAGCCCGACCCTTCCCCAATGAGCAGTACTTC. Protein product: CASSLARPFPNEQYF.

The V call is TRBV29-1, the J call TRBJ2-5; 9 nucleotides match TRBD2. Germline trimming cut 0 bases from V and 5 bases from J; bases unmatched to any gene: 4. The CDR3 runs to 14 residues. The V gene's germline CDR1 is SQVTM and CDR2 ANQGSEA. CDR3 nucleotides: TGCAGCGTTGAAGAGGTAGCGGGGGTTGAGACCCAGTACTTC. It encodes CSVEEVAGVETQYF.

The rearrangement links TRBV2 to TRBJ2-7, with 7 bases identical to TRBD1. J gave up 6 bases and V 6 bases, and 5 bases lay outside the gene matches. The CDR3 runs to 12 residues. Germline CDR1 SNHLY, CDR2 FYNNEI. For the CDR3, the DNA is TGTGCCAGCAGGACAGGGTGGGCCGAGCAGTACTTC. It codes for CASRTGWAEQYF.

This clonotype occurred a few times. The chain combines TRBV6-6 with TRBJ2-2; D is ambiguous. Between the trimmed V and J ends, which lost 2 bases and 7 bases, there was a span of 14 bases. Per the germline V gene, CDR1 is MNHNY and CDR2 is SVGAGI (reference sequence). The CDR3 covers 15 residues. DNA of the CDR3: TGTGCCAGCAGTTACGCCGAGGCCGGCGACGGGGAGCTGTTTTTT. Amino acid sequence: CASSYAEAGDGELFF.

The genes are TRBV20-1 and TRBJ2-5; unclear D gene. This CDR3 comprises 15 residues. V lost 3 bases to trimming and J lost 1 base, with 15 bases between them. CDR1 is DFQATT and CDR2 is SNEGSKA in the germline V gene (reference sequence). Written as DNA, the CDR3 is TGCAGTGCTAGGGCCCCTCTGGGGTCCCAAGAGACCCAGTACTTC. This sequence encodes CSARAPLGSQETQYF.

This clonotype showed up just a few times. The CDR3 protein is CASSLHSKNIQYF. The CDR3 nucleotides are TGTGCCAGCAGTTTACACAGCAAAAACATTCAGTACTTC. The rearrangement joins TRBV27 to TRBJ2-4; D remains ambiguous. Looked up from germline, CDR1 is MNHEY and CDR2 is SMNVEV (reference sequence). This CDR3 has 13 residues. Trimming shortened V by 2 bases and J by 3 bases, and 5 bases separated the two germline ends.

This clonotype showed up just a few times. The chain employs TRBV7-2 and TRBJ2-1; TRBD2 matches at 14 bases. With V trimmed by 3 bases and J by 4 bases, 5 bases remained unmatched. Germline V gene data show CDR1 as SGHTA and CDR2 as FQGNSA. The CDR3 extends over 17 amino acids. Here the CDR3 reads CASSFRLAGGWYNEQFF. CDR3 DNA sequence: TGTGCCAGCAGCTTCAGACTAGCGGGAGGGTGGTACAATGAGCAGTTCTTC.

V gene TRBV7-9 combines with J gene TRBJ2-7, with TRBD1 matching 8 bases. The assigned J gene may be wrong: the sequence end matches TRBJ2-5 better. The CDR3 totals 15 residues. Germline V lookup: CDR1 SEHNR, CDR2 FQNEAQ (reference sequence). The CDR3 nucleotides are TGTGCCAGCAGCCCAGGACAGGGCAACGAAGAGACCCAGTACTTC. Translation gives CASSPGQGNEETQYF.